The present TCR beta chain was sequenced within a study of T cell repertoires in cytomegalovirus infection. This clonotype was counted only a few times. TCRdb redid the calling of the reads with MiXCR, one entry per CDR3 protein. The sample holds 250,000 to 300,000 distinct CDR3 sequences, about a sixth seen once. The CDR3 consists of 15 residues. Germline V gene data show CDR1 as SGHVS and CDR2 as FNYEAQ. Trimming at V came to 0 bases and at J to 3 bases, leaving 4 bases not matched to a gene. The chain uses TRBV7-6 and TRBJ1-1, with TRBD1 identical over 7 bases. This TCR was sampled from a human donor in good health (CMV status not recorded). Some clones in this sample may be carry-over from other donors' samples. Sequences were obtained from CD8+ T cells from PBMCs. The CDR3 region has the DNA TGTGCCAGCAGCTTAGCAACAGGGGAACACACTGAAGCTTTCTTT. The encoded protein is CASSLATGEHTEAFF.